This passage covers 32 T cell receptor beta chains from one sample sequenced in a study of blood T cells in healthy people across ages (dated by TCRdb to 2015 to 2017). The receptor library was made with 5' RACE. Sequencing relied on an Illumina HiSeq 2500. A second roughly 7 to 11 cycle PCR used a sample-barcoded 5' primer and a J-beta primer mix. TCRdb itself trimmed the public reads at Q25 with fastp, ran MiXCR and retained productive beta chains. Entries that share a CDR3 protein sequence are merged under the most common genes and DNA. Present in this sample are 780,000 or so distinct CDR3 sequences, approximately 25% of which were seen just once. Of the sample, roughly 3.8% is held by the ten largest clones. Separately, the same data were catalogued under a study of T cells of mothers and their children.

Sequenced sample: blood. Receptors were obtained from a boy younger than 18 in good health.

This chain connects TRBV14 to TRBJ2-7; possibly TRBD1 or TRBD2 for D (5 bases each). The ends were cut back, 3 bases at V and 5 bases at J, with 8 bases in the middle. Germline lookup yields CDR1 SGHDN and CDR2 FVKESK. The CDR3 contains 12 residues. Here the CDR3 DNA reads TGTGCCAGCAGCCAGGGGACGGACGAGCAGTACTTC. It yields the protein CASSQGTDEQYF.

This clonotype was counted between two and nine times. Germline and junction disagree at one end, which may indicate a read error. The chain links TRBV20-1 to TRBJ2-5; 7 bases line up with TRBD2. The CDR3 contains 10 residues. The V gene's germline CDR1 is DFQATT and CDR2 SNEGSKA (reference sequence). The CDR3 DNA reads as TGCAGTGCTAGCGGACTAGTAGTACGCTTC. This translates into CSASGLVVRF.

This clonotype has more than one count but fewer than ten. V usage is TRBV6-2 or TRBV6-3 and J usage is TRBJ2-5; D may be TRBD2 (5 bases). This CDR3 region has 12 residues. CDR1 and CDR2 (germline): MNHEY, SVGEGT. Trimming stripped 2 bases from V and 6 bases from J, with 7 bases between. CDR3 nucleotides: TGTGCCAGCAGTTACCCGGGAAAGACCCAGTACTTC. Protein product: CASSYPGKTQYF.

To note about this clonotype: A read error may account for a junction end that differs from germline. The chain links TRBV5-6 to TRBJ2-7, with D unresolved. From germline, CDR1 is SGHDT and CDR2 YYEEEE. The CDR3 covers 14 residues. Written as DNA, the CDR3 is TGTGTCAGCAGCTTGGGATGGGGTAGCTACGAGCAGTACTTC. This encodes CVSSLGWGSYEQYF.

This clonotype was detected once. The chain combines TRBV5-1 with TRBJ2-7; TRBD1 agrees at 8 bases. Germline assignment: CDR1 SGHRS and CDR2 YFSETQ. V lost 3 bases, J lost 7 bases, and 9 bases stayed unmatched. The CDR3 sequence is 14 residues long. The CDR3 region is CASSSDRVSEEQYF. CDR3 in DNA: TGCGCCAGCAGCTCGGACAGGGTGAGTGAAGAGCAGTACTTC.

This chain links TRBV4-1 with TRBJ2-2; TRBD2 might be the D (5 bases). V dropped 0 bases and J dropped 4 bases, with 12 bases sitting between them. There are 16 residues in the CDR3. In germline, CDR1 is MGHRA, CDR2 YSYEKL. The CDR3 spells CASSQDLGSGTGELFF. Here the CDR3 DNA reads TGCGCCAGCAGCCAAGATCTGGGGAGTGGCACCGGGGAGCTGTTTTTT.

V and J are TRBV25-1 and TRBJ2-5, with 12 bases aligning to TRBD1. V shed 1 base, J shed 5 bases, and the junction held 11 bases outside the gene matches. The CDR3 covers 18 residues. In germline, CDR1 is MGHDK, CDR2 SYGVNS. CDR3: CASSESRGDRGPGETQYF. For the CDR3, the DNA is TGTGCCAGCAGTGAATCGAGGGGGGACAGGGGGCCTGGGGAGACCCAGTACTTC.

The CDR3 DNA reads TGTGCCAGCAGCGAGAGAGGAACCGGGGAGCTGTTTTTT. It codes for CASSERGTGELFF. The chain links TRBV7-3 to TRBJ2-2; D is undetermined. CDR1 SGHTA and CDR2 FQGTGA come from the germline V gene. Trimming shortened V by 5 bases and J by 5 bases, and 9 bases separated the two germline ends. There are 13 residues in the CDR3.

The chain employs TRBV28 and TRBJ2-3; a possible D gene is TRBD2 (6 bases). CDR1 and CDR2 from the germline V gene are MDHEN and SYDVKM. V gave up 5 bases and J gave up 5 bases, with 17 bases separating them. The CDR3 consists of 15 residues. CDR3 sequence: CASSPSYRGLDTQYF. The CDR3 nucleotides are TGTGCCAGCAGTCCATCCTATCGGGGGTTAGATACGCAGTATTTT.

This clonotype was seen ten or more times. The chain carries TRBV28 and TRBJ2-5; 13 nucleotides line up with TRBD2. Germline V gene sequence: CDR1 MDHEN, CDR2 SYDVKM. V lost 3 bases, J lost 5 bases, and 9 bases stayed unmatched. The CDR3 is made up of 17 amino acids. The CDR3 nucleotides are TGTGCCAGCAGTTTTTCCGGGACTAGCGGGATGCAGGAGACCCAGTACTTC. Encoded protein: CASSFSGTSGMQETQYF.

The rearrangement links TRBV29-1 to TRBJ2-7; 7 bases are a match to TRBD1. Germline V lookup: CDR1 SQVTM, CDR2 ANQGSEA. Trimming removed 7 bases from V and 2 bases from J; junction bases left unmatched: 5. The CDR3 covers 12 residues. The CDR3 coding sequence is TGCAGCGCCTGGACAGGCCCCTACGAGCAGTACTTC. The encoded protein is CSAWTGPYEQYF.

DNA for the CDR3: TGTGCCAGCAGCCAAACCAGCGGGGGTAGCTCCTACGAGCAGTACTTC. It codes for CASSQTSGGSSYEQYF. The chain recombines TRBV4-2 with TRBJ2-7, with 8 bases that match TRBD2. V lost 2 bases and J lost 0; bases outside the gene matches: 6. In germline, CDR1 is LGHNA, CDR2 YNFKEQ. This CDR3 has 16 residues.

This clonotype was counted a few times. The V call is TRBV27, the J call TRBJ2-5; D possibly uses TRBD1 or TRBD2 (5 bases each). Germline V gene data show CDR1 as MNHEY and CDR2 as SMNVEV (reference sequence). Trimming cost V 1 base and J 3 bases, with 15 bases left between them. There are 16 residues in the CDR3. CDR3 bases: TGTGCCAGCAGTTTATTGGGGGAGCGACTTGAAGAGACCCAGTACTTC. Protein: CASSLLGERLEETQYF.

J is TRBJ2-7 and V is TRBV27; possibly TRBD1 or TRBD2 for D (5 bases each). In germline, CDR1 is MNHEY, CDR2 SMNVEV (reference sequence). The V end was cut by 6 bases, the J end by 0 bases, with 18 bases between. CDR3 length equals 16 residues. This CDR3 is CASSLDRDRLSYEQYF. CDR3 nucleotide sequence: TGTGCCAGCAGCCTCGACCGGGACCGACTCTCCTACGAGCAGTACTTC.

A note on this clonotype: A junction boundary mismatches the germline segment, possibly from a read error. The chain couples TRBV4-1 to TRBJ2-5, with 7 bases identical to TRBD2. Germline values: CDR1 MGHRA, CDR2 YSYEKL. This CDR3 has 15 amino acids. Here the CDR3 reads CASSQTDLAAGPAFF. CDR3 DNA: TGCGCCAGCAGCCAAACAGACCTAGCGGCAGGCCCTGCTTTCTTC.

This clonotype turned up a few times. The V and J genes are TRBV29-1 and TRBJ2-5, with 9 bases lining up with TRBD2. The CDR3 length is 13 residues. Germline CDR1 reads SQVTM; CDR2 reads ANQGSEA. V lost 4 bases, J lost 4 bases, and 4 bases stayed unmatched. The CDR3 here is CSVGAGGPETQYF. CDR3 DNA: TGCAGCGTTGGAGCGGGGGGTCCAGAGACCCAGTACTTC. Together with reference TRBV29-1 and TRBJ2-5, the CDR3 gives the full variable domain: SAVISQKPSRDICQRGTSLTIQCQVDSQVTMMFWYRQQPGQSLTLIATANQGSEATYESGFVIDKFPISRPNLTFSTLTVSNMSPEDSSIYLCSVGAGGPETQYFGPGTRLLVL.

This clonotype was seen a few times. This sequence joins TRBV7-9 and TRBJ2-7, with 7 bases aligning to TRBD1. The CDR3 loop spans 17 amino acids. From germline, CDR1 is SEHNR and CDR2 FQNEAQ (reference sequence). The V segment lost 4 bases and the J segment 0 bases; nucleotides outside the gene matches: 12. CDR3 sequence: CASSSPQGTAYSYEQYF. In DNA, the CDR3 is TGTGCCAGCAGCTCGCCTCAGGGGACAGCCTACTCCTACGAGCAGTACTTC.

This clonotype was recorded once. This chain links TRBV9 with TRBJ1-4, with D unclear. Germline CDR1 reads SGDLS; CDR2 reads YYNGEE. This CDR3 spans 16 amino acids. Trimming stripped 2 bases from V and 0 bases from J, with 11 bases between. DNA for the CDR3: TGTGCCAGCAGCGTGGTGGAGGGATCAACTAATGAAAAACTGTTTTTT. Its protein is CASSVVEGSTNEKLFF.

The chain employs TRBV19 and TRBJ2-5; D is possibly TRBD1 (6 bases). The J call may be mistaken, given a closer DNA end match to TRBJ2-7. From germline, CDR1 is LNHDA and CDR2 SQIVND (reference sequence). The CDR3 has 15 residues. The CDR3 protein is CASSMGAYSVYEQYF. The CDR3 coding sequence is TGTGCCAGTAGTATGGGGGCCTACTCGGTATACGAGCAGTACTTC.

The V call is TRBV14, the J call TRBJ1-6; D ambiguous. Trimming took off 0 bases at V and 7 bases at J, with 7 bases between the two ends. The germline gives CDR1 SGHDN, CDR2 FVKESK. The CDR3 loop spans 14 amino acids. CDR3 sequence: CASSQDLANSPLHF. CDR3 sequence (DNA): TGTGCCAGCAGCCAAGATTTGGCAAATTCACCCCTCCACTTT.

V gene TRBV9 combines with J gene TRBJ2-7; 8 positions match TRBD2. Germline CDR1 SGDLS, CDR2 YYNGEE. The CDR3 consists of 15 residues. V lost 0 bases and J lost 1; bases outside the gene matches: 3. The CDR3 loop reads CASSVAGGRSYEQYF. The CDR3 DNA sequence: TGTGCCAGCAGCGTAGCGGGCGGGAGGTCCTACGAGCAGTACTTC. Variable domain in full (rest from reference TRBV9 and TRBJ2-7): DSGVTQTPKHLITATGQRVTLRCSPRSGDLSVYWYQQSLDQGLQFLIQYYNGEERAKGNILERFSAQQFPDLHSELNLSSLELGDSALYFCASSVAGGRSYEQYFGPGTRLTVT.

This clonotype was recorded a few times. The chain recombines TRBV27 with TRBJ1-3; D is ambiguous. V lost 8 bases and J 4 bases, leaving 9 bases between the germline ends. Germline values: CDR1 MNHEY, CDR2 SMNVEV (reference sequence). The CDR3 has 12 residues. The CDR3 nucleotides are TGTGCCAGCTCTAAAGGGGGAAACACCATATATTTT. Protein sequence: CASSKGGNTIYF.

The CDR3 spells CASGDRQETQYF. As DNA, the CDR3 is TGTGCCAGCGGGGACAGGCAAGAGACCCAGTACTTC. The chain employs TRBV5-4 and TRBJ2-5, with 8 bases fitting TRBD1. There are 12 residues in the CDR3. With V trimmed by 7 bases and J by 2 bases, 1 base remained unmatched. Germline V gene sequence: CDR1 SGHNT, CDR2 YYREEE (reference sequence). The full variable domain, in which reference TRBV5-4 and TRBJ2-5 provide the parts outside the CDR3, is ETGVTQSPTHLIKTRGQQVTLRCSSQSGHNTVSWYQQALGQGPQFIFQYYREEENGRGNFPPRFSGLQFPNYSSELNVNALELDDSALYLCASGDRQETQYFGPGTRLLVL.

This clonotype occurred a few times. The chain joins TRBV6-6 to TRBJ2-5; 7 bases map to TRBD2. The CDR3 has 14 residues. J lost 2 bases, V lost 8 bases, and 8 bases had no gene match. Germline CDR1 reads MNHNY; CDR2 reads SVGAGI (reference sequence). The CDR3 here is CASFLGRGQETQYF. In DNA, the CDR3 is TGTGCCAGCTTCCTTGGGCGGGGGCAAGAGACCCAGTACTTC.

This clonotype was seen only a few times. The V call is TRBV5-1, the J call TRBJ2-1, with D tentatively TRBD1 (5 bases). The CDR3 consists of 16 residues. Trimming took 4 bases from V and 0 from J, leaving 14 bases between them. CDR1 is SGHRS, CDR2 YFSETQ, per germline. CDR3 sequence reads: CASSDSSPSSYNEQFF. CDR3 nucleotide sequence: TGCGCCAGCAGCGACAGTTCGCCATCCTCCTACAATGAGCAGTTCTTC.

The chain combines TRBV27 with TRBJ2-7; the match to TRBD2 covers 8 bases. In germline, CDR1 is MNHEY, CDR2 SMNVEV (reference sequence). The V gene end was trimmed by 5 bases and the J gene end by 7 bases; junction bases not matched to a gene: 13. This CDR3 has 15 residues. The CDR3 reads CASSDCGRIAREQYF. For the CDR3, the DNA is TGTGCCAGCAGTGATTGCGGGAGGATAGCAAGGGAGCAGTACTTC.

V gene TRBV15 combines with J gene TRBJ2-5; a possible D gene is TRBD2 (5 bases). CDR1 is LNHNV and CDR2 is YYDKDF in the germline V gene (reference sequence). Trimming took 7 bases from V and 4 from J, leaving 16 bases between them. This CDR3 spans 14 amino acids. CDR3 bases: TGTGCCACCAACGCGGGCCTCCAAGGAGAGACCCAGTACTTC. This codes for CATNAGLQGETQYF.

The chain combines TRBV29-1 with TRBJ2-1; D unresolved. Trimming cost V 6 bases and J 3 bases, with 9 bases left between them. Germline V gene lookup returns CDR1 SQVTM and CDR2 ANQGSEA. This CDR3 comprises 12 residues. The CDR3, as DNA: TGCAGCGTCGGAATGGGCTACAATGAGCAGTTCTTC. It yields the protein CSVGMGYNEQFF.

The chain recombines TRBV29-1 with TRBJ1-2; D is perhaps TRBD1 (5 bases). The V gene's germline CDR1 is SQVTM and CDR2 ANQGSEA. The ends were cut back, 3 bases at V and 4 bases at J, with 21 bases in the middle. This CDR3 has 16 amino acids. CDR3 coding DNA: TGCAGCGTTGATAGTTCCGAGTGGGGGTCCTTCTATGGCTACACCTTC. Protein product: CSVDSSEWGSFYGYTF.

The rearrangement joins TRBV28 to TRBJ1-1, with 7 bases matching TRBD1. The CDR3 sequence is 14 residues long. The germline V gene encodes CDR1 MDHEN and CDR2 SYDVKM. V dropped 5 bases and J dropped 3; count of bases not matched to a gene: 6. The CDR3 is CASSLETGYTEAFF. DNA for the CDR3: TGTGCCAGCAGTCTAGAGACAGGGTACACTGAAGCTTTCTTT.

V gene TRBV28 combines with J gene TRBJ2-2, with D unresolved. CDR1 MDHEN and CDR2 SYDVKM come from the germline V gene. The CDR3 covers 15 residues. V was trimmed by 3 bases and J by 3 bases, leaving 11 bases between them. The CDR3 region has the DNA TGTGCCAGCAGTTTCCCAAGGGTTGACACCGGGGAGCTGTTTTTT. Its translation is CASSFPRVDTGELFF.

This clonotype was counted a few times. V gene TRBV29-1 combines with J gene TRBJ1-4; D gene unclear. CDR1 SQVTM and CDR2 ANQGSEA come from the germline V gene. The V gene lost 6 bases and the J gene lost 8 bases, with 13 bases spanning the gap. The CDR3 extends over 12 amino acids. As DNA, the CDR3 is TGCAGCGTGGCAGCGACCGACGAAAAACTGTTTTTT. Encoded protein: CSVAATDEKLFF.